These T cell receptor beta chains were read from a single sample in a study of blood T cell repertoires in COVID-19. Generated by immunoSEQ multiplex PCR, the TCRdb table keeps only in-frame clones and is missing some. The sample yields around 160,000 clones, roughly four fifths seen once. Sequencing was performed on peripheral blood. The receptors here all came from a human donor with acute or convalescent COVID-19. The donor label of this sample is uncertain. Each CDR3 is given with its conserved first and last residue.

len,j_gene,v_gene,CDR3aa
14,TRBJ2-7,TRBV9,CASSVGWGTYEQYF
13,TRBJ2-1,TRBV15,CATAGRNYNEQFF
14,TRBJ1-1,TRBV5-1,CASSLDRVNTEAFF
15,TRBJ2-5,TRBV7-9,CASSPRQGVQETQYF
13,TRBJ1-2,TRBV16,CASSHDTIYGYTF
12,TRBJ2-7,TRBV30,CAWSRGGYEQYF
16,TRBJ1-5,TRBV7-8,CASSSNRGRGNQPQHF
16,TRBJ1-6,TRBV28,CASGQGAKSSNSPLHF
15,TRBJ2-3,TRBV4-1,CASRRGLPSTDTQYF
16,TRBJ2-3,TRBV24-1,CATSGETGTSGAPQYF